This TCR beta chain was observed in a study of shared clonotypes between healthy human individuals (dated by TCRdb to 2018 to 2020). In the study overall: The cohort comprised a couple of women and a few men aged 18 to 49 years. Blood TCR repertoires of five healthy adults were deeply sequenced to estimate repertoire size and the extent of clonotype sharing between individuals. Between about 0.85 and 9.5 billion PBMCs per donor were obtained by leukapheresis. Different laboratories and diverse techniques were used to prepare libraries and sequence TCR repertoires, to increase sequencing depth and limit assay-specific biases. The study at large found these results: Pairwise subsampling led to the expectation that sequencing depth would affect the degree of clonotype sharing among donors. Sampling was limited to blood, and TCR repertoires in tissue likely differ from TCR repertoires in blood. Because the study included only a small number of donors, the genetic and exposure-history diversity represented was limited.

The germline V gene yields SNHLY for CDR1 and FYNNEI for CDR2. The CDR3 goes from the cysteine to the phenylalanine over 17 residues. Of all the DNA, just the CDR3 is kept, 51 bases in frame from base 1. V loses 0 bases at its end and J loses 0 bases; junction bases beyond the gene matches: 5. Using the deep immunoSEQ assay, TCR CDR3 regions were amplified from genomic DNA by multiplex PCR. For each cell subset, the extracted genomic DNA was distributed evenly across all wells of several immunoSEQ 96-well plates, and each plate served as one replicate. Each replicate PCR for unsorted PBMC received approximately 0.3 ug genomic DNA, equal to tens of thousands of T cell genomes. Unsorted PBMC genomic DNA was sequenced across ten immunoSEQ deep assay plates. Purified libraries were measured with a Qubit 3.0 fluorometer, size-checked on a Bioanalyzer 2100, and measured again with the KAPA Library Quantification kit. Every immunoSEQ 96-well plate was sequenced on a dedicated single-read 150-cycle Illumina NextSeq 550 flow cell. For the original study's pipeline: Because only junctional sequences without quality scores were contained in the immunoSEQ output, filtering matching that applied to full-length reads could not be performed. To assign V/J genes and CDR3, sequences were annotated against IMGT germline references using PyIR, a Python wrapper for IgBLAST v1.9. Any read was removed if the V/J assignment was weak (E-value above 1e-6), the CDR3 was missing, or the read contained stop codons, out-of-frame junctions, or ambiguous translated residues. V3J clonotypes were defined as sequences sharing an identical inferred V gene, J gene, and CDR3 amino acid sequence. To compute the percentage overlap between repertoires, the number of shared unique clonotypes was divided by the size of the smaller repertoire. RTK rarefaction, the Chao1 estimator, and Recon v2.1 estimates of unobserved clonotypes were used to assess repertoire richness. TCRdb's version of the immuneACCESS table is confined to in-frame rearrangements and falls short of the full clone set. An unresolved V gene accounts for under half of the shortfall where checked; the remainder is of unknown origin. D and trimming were read from the DNA, whereas the V and J calls and clone size are those reported in that table. This sample gives hundreds of thousands of clones in total; 60% to 80% of them show up just once. Of the sample, about 12% is held by the ten largest clones.

Details on this clone: The specificity of this receptor is unknown. Base qualities are missing; no much larger clone stands one base away.

The donors were healthy, HIV-negative adults who had no recently reported acute infections or vaccinations. Every donor was a Caucasian adult residing in Nashville, Tennessee, USA. For unsorted samples, around 85 million PBMCs were counted, and genomic DNA was extracted using the QIAamp DNA Blood Mini kit. Blood was obtained by leukapheresis, after which PBMCs were separated by Ficoll-Histopaque density gradient centrifugation and cryopreserved in liquid nitrogen vapor phase. The chain links TRBV2 with TRBJ2-1, with TRBD2 identical over 7 junction bases. Material for sequencing was PBMCs. This TCR was recovered from a middle-aged woman in good health. Some clones in this sample may be carry-over from other donors' samples. The CDR3 corresponds to CASSEALWGGSYNEQFF. The DNA sequence reads TGTGCCAGCAGTGAAGCGCTTTGGGGGGGCTCCTACAATGAGCAGTTCTTC.